The entry that follows covers one T cell receptor (beta chain) sequence. Its specificity is not known. The CDR3 is 15 amino acids. V was trimmed by 4 bases and J by 8 bases, leaving 17 bases between them. Germline values: CDR1 SGHVS, CDR2 FNYEAQ. The source of the sample is a study of cytomegalovirus exposure and HLA in healthy donors. Study conclusions and caveats: A reported reduction in N-insertions relative to the 666-donor mean was seen in an Asian-associated ancestry cluster in a later analysis.

The primer mix had 60 Vbeta and 13 Jbeta primers. How the authors handled the data: Later work found around 72 million unique TCR beta chains, with some 11 million shared. The assay was immunoSEQ multiplex PCR, and TCRdb's table has in-frame clones only and misses some. The DNA gave D and trimming, while V, J and clone size come from that table. Of 210,000 or so clones in the sample, roughly four fifths were seen once. The chain uses TRBV7-6 and TRBJ1-4, with D perhaps matching TRBD1 (6 bases). Sequencing was performed on PBMCs. The clonotype was recovered from a girl between 2 and 10 years old in good health and CMV-seronegative. The CDR3 coding sequence is TGTGCCAGCAGCTCACAGGGCGGTGTTGGGGAAAAACTGTTTTTT. It translates to CASSSQGGVGEKLFF.